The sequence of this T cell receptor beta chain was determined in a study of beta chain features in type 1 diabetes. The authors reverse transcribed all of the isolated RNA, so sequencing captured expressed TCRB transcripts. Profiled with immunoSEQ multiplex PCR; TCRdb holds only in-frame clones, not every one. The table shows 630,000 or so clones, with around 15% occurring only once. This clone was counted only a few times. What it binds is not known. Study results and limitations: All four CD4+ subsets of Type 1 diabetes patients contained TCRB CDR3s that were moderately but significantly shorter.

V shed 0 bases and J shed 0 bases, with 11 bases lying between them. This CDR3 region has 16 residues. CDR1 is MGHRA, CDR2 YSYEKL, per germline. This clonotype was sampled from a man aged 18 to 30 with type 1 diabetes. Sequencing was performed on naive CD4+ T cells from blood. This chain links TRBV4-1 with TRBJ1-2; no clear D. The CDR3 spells CASSQDQGLANYGYTF. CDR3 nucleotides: TGCGCCAGCAGCCAAGATCAAGGGTTAGCTAACTATGGCTACACCTTC.